This T cell receptor beta chain was identified in a study of cytomegalovirus exposure and HLA in healthy donors. Points from the study as a whole: Several top significant clusters appeared, in a later analysis, to be linked to common viral pathogens. In an earlier analysis, in several hundred donors, most V segments appeared productive either ~87% or ~30% of the time.

The CDR3 contains 13 residues. The germline CDR1 and CDR2 sequences are SGHNT and YYREEE (reference sequence). V was cut by 0 bases and J by 8 bases, with 11 bases left in between. A note on this clone: Its antigen is undetermined.

With 60 Vbeta and 13 Jbeta primers, the PCR was carried out. Some clones are missing from TCRdb's copy, which holds only in-frame ones; the method was immunoSEQ multiplex PCR. Found here are 95,000 to 100,000 clones, more than 60% of them singletons; the top ten hold 8% to 9%. V is TRBV5-4 and J is TRBJ1-1; TRBD1 might be the D (6 bases). The sequence derives from a human donor in good health. The sequencing sample was made of PBMCs. CDR3 in DNA: TGTGCCAGCAGCTTGGGGGGGACATTGGAAGCTTTCTTT. Translated, it gives CASSLGGTLEAFF.